This TCR beta chain was sequenced in a study of shared clonotypes between healthy human individuals. For the study at large: For every donor, three CD4 naive, three CD4 memory, two CD8 naive and one CD8 memory plates were used.

In the case of this clone: Antigen: not known.

Generated by immunoSEQ multiplex PCR, the TCRdb table keeps only in-frame clones and is missing some. The sample has millions of clones, around nine tenths seen once. Study observations and caveats: Larger richness was generally estimated for naive than memory subsets.

The CDR3 covers 14 residues. V and J are TRBV21-1 and TRBJ1-2; TRBD1 was called by the table and not checked on the DNA. TRBV21-1 corresponds to a pseudogene. The sequencing sample was made of naive CD4+ T cells sorted from blood. Described subset: CD45RA+ positively selected. This clonotype was sampled from a man aged 18 to 29 in good health. CDR3 DNA: TGTGCCAGCAGCGTAGGACAGGGCCTCTATGGCTACACCTTC. This gives the protein CASSVGQGLYGYTF.